The sequence of this T cell receptor beta chain was determined in a study of blood T cells in healthy people across ages. This clonotype was detected a few times. Primed by a sample-barcoded 5' primer and a J-beta primer mix, a second PCR proceeded for roughly 6 to 12 cycles. TCRdb reprocessed the 5' RACE reads with MiXCR, giving one entry per CDR3 protein. Among around 500,000 distinct CDR3 sequences listed, roughly 43% were seen once. This CDR3 is 13 amino acids long. The germline gives CDR1 ENHRY, CDR2 SYGVKD. Between the trimmed V and J ends, which lost 6 bases and 0 bases, there was a span of 8 bases.

What was sequenced was blood. This chain connects TRBV10-3 to TRBJ1-2; D unclear. This clonotype was obtained from a man older than 75 in good health. DNA of the CDR3: TGTGCCATCAGCGCCGGGACTAACTATGGCTACACCTTC. The encoded protein is CAISAGTNYGYTF.